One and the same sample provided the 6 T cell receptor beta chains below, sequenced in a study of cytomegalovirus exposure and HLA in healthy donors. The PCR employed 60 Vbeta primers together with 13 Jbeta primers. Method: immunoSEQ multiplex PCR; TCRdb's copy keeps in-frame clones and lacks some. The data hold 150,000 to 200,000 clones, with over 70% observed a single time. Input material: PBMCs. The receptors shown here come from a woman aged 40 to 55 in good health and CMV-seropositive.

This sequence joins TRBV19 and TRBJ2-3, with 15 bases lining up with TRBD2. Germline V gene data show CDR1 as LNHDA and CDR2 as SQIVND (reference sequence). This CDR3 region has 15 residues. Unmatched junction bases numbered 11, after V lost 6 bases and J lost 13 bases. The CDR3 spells CASRSGLAGGPYEYF. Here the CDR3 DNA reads TGTGCCAGTAGATCCGGACTAGCGGGGGGGCCTTACGAGTATTTT. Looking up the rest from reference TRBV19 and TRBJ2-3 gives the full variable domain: DGGITQSPKYLFRKEGQNVTLSCEQNLNHDAMYWYRQDPGQGLRLIYYSQIVNDFQKGDIAEGYSVSREKKESFPLTVTSAQKNPTAFYLCASRSGLAGGPYEYFGPGTRLTVL.

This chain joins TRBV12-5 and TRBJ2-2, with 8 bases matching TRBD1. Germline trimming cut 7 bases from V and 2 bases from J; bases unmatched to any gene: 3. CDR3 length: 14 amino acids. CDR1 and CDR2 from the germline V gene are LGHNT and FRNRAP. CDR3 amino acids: CASAGQGNTGELFF. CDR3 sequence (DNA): TGTGCTAGTGCCGGACAGGGAAACACCGGGGAGCTGTTTTTT. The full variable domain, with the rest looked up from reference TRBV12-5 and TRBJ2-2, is DARVTQTPRHKVTEMGQEVTMRCQPILGHNTVFWYRQTMMQGLELLAYFRNRAPLDDSGMPKDRFSAEMPDATLATLKIQPSEPRDSAVYFCASAGQGNTGELFFGEGSRLTVL.

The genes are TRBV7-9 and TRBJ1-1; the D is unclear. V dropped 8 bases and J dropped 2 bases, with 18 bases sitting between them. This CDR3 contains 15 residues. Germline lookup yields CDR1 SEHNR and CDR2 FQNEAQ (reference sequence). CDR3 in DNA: TGTGCCAGCTTCCCCCCCCCTCAGGTAAACACTGAAGCTTTCTTT. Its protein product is CASFPPPQVNTEAFF. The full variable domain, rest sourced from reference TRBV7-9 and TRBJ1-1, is DTGVSQNPRHKITKRGQNVTFRCDPISEHNRLYWYRQTLGQGPEFLTYFQNEAQLEKSRLLSDRFSAERPKGSFSTLEIQRTEQGDSAMYLCASFPPPQVNTEAFFGQGTRLTVV.

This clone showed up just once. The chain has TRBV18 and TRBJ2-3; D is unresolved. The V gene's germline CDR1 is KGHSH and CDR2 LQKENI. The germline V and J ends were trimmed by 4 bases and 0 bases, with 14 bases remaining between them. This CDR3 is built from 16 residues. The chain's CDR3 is CASSRAHRISTDTQYF. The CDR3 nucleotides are TGTGCCAGCTCACGCGCCCACAGAATCAGCACAGATACGCAGTATTTT.

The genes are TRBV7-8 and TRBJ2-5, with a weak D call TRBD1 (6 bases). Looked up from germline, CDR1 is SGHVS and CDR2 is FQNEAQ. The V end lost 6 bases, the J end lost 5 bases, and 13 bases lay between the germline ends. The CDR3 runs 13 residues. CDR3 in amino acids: CASSSYRVETQYF. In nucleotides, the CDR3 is TGTGCCAGCAGTTCGTACAGGGTGGAGACCCAGTACTTC.

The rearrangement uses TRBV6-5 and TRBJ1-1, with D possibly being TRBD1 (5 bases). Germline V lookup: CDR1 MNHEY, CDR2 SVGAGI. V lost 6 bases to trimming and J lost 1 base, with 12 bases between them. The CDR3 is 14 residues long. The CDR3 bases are TGTGCCAGCAGCACCTCCACAGGGAACACTGAAGCTTTCTTT. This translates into CASSTSTGNTEAFF.